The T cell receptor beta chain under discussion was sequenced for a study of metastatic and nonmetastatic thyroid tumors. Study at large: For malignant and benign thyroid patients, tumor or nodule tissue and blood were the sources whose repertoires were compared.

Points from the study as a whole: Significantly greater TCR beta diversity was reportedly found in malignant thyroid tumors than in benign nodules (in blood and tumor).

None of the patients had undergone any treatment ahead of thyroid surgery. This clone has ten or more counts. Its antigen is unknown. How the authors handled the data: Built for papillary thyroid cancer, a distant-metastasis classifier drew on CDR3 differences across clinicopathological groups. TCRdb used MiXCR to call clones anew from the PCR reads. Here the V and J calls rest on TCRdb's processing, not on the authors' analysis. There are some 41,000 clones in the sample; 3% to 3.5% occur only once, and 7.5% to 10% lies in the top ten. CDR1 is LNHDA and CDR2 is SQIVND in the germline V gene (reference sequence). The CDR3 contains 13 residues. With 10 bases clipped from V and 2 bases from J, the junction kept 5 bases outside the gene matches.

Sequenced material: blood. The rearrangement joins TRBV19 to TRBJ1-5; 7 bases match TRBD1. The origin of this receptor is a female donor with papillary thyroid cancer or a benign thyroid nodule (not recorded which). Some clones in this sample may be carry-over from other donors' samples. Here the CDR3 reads CATRDSGNQPQHF. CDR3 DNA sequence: TGTGCCACCAGGGACAGTGGCAATCAGCCCCAGCATTTT.